Listed below are T cell receptor beta chains from one sample, sequenced in a study of naive and memory T cell subsets. TCRdb independently ran MiXCR on the UMI-ligation and nested PCR reads; one entry per CDR3 protein. The sample yields roughly 99,000 distinct CDR3 sequences, roughly 12% seen once. Sequencing used naive CD4+ T cells from blood. The receptor source for this set is a human donor in good health. The conserved cysteine and the conserved F or W are not part of the CDR3 here. A D gene is named only where the DNA matches it firmly.

cdr3_length j_call v_call d_call cdr3_aa
13 TRBJ1-1 TRBV7-9 TRBD1 ASSLYRGLNTEAF
11 TRBJ2-1 TRBV29-1 TRBD2 SVGLAGYNEQF
11 TRBJ1-5 TRBV20-1 NA SATGTINQPQH
13 TRBJ2-1 TRBV4-3 NA ASSPGGGRVNEQF
13 TRBJ2-7 TRBV20-1 TRBD2 SARDPASGAYEQY
12 TRBJ2-7 TRBV6-2/TRBV6-3 TRBD1 ASSSTGNPYEQY
14 TRBJ2-3 TRBV20-1 TRBD2 SARVSGTSGLDTQY
10 TRBJ2-7 TRBV20-1 NA SARNQGLRYS
11 TRBJ2-6 TRBV29-1 NA SVGAQGSNVLT
12 TRBJ1-6 TRBV4-2 NA ASSQGDHLSPLH